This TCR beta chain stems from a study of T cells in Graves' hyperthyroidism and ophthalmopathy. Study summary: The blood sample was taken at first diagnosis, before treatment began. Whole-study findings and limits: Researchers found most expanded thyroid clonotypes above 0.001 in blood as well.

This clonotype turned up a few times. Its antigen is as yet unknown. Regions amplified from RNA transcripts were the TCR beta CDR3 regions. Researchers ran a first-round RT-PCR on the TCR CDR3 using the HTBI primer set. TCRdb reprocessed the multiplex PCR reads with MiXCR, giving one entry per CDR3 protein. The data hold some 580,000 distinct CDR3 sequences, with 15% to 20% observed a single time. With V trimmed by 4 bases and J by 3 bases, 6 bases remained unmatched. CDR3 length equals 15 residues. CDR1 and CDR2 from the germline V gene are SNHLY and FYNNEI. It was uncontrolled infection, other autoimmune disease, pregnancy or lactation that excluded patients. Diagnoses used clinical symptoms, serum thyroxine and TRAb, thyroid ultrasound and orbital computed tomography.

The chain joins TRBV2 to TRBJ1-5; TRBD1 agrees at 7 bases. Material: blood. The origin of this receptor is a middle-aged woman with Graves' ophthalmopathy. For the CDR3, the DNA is TGTGCCAGCAGTGGCCCAGGGGGGAACAATCAGCCCCAGCATTTT. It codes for CASSGPGGNNQPQHF.